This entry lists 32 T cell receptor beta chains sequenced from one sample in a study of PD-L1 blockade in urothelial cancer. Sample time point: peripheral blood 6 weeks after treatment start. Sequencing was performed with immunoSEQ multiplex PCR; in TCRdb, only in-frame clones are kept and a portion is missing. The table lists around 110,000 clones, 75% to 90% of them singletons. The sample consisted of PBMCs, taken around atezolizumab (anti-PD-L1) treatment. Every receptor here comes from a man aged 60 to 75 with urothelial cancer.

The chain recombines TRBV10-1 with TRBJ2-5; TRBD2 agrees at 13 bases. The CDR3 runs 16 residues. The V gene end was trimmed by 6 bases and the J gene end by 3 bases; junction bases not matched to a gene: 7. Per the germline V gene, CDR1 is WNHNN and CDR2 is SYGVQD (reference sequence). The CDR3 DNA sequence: TGCGCCAGCAGGGCGGGGACTAGCGGGGAGGAAGAGACCCAGTACTTC. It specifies CASRAGTSGEEETQYF.

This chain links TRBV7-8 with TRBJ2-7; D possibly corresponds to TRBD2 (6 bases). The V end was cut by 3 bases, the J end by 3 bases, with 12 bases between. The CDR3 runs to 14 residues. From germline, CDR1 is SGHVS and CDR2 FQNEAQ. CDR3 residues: CASSLGRRDYEQYF. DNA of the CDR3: TGTGCCAGCAGCTTGGGGCGGAGGGACTACGAGCAGTACTTC.

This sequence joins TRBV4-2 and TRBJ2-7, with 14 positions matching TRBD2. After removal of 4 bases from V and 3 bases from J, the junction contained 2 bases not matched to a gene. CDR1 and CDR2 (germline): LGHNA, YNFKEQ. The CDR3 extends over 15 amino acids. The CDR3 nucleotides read TGTGCCAGCAGCCTTGGGACTAGCGGGAGCTACGAGCAGTACTTC. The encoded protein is CASSLGTSGSYEQYF.

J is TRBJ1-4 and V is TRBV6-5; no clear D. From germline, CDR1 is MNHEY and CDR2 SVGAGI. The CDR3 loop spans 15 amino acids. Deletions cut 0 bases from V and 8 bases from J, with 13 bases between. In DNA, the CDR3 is TGTGCCAGCAGTTACTCACCAGGAGGAGGAGAAAAACTGTTTTTT. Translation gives CASSYSPGGGEKLFF.

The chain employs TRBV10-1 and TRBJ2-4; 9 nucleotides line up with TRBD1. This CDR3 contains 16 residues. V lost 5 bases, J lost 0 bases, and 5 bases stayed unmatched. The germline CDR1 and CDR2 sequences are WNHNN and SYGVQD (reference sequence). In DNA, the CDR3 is TGCGCCAGCAGTCCCCGGGACAGGGAAGCCAAAAACATTCAGTACTTC. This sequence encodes CASSPRDREAKNIQYF.

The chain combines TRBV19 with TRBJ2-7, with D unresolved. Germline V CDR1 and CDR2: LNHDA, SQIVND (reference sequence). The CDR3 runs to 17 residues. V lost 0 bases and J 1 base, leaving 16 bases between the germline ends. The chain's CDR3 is CASSIEYSGYPSYEQYF. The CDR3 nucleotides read TGTGCCAGTAGTATAGAGTATTCAGGATACCCTTCCTACGAGCAGTACTTC.

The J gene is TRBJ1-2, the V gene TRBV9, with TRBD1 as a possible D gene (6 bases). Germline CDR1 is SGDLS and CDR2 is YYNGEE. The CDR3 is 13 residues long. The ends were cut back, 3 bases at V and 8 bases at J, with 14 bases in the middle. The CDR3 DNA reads TGTGCCAGCAGCGCCCAACAGGGTGGGGGCTACACCTTC. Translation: CASSAQQGGGYTF.

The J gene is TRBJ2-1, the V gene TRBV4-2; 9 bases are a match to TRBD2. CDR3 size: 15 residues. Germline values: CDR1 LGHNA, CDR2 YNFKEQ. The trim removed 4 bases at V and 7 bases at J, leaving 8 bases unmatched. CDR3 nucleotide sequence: TGTGCCAGCAGCCCTAGGGGGGCGGGGGGGAATGAGCAGTTCTTC. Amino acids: CASSPRGAGGNEQFF.

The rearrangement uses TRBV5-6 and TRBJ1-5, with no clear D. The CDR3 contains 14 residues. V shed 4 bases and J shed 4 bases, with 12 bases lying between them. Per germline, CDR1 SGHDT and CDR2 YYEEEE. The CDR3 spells CASSPGGGNQPQHF. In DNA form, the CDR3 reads TGTGCCAGCAGCCCCGGAGGAGGGAATCAGCCCCAGCATTTT.

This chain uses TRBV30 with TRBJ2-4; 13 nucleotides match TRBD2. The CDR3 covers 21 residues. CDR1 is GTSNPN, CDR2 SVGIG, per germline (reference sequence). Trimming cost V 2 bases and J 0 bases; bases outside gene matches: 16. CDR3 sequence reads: CAWSRLGLAGEVNLAKNIQYF. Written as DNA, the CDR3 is TGTGCCTGGAGTCGCCTTGGACTAGCGGGAGAGGTGAACTTAGCCAAAAACATTCAGTACTTC.

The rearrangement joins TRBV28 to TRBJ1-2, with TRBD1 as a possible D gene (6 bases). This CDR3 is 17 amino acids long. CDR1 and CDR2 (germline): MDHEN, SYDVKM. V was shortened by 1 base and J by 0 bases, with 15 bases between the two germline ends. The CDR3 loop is CASSLSAGEIANYGYTF. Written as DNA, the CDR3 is TGTGCCAGCAGTTTATCGGCAGGGGAAATCGCTAACTATGGCTACACCTTC.

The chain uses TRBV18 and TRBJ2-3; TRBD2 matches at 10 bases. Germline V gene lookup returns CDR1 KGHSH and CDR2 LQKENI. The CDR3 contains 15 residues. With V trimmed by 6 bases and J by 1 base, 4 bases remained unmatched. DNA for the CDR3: TGTGCCAGCTCGACCGGGACTAGCGGCACAGATACGCAGTATTTT. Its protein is CASSTGTSGTDTQYF.

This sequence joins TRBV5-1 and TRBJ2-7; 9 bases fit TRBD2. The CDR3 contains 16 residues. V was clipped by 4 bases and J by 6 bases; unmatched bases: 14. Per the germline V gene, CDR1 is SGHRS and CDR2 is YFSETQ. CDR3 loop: CASSLNSGSYRGEQYF. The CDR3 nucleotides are TGCGCCAGCAGCCTGAATAGCGGGAGCTATAGAGGCGAGCAGTACTTC.

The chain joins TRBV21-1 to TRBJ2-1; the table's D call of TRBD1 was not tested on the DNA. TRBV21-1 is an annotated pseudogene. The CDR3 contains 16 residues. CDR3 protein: CASSNDLDSRYNEQFF. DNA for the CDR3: TGTGCCAGCAGCAACGACCTCGACAGCCGATACAATGAGCAGTTCTTC.

CDR3 protein: CAISREGALDTQYF. The CDR3 nucleotides are TGTGCCATCAGTCGGGAGGGGGCCCTTGATACGCAGTATTTT. The chain has TRBV10-3 and TRBJ2-3; D is perhaps TRBD2 (8 bases). The CDR3 length is 14 residues. Looked up from germline, CDR1 is ENHRY and CDR2 is SYGVKD. V was shortened by 5 bases and J by 6 bases, with 15 bases between the two germline ends.

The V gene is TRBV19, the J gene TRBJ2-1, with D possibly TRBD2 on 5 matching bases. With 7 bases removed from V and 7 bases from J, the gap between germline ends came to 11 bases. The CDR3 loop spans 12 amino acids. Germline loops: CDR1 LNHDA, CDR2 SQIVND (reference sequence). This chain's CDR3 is CASTRTGNEQFF. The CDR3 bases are TGTGCCAGTACCCGGACGGGGAATGAGCAGTTCTTC. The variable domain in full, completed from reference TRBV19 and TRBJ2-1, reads DGGITQSPKYLFRKEGQNVTLSCEQNLNHDAMYWYRQDPGQGLRLIYYSQIVNDFQKGDIAEGYSVSREKKESFPLTVTSAQKNPTAFYLCASTRTGNEQFFGPGTRLTVL.

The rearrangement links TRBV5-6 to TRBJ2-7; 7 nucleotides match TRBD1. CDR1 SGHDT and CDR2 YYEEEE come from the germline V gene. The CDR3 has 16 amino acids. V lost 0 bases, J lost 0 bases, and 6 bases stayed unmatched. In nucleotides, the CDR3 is TGTGCCAGCAGCTTGGAAATGGGACAGAGCTCCTACGAGCAGTACTTC. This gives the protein CASSLEMGQSSYEQYF.

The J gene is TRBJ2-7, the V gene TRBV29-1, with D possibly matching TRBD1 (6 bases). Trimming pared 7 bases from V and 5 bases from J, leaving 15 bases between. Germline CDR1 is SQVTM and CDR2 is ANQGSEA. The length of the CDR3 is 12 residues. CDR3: CSAKLGAHEQYF. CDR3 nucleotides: TGCAGCGCAAAGTTGGGGGCACACGAGCAGTACTTC.

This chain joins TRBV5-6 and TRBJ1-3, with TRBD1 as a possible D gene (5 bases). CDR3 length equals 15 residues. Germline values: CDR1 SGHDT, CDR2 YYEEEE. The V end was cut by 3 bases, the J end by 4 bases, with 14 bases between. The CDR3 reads CASSWGGLGGNTIYF. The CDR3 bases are TGTGCCAGCAGCTGGGGGGGACTCGGGGGAAACACCATATATTTT.

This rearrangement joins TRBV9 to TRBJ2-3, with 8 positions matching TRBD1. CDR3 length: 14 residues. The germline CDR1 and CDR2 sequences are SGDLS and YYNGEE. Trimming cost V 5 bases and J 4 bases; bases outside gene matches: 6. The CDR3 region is CASSRTGGADTQYF. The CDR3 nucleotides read TGTGCCAGCAGTCGCACAGGGGGAGCAGATACGCAGTATTTT.

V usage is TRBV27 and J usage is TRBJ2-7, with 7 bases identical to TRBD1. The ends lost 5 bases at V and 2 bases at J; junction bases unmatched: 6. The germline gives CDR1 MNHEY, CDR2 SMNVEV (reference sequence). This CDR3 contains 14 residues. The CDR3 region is CASSTGETPYEQYF. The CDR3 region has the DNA TGTGCCAGCAGTACAGGGGAGACTCCCTACGAGCAGTACTTC.

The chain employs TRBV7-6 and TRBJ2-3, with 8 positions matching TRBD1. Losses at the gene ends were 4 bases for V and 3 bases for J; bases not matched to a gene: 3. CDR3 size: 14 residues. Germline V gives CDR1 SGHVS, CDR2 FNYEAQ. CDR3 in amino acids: CASSSDRATDTQYF. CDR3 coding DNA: TGTGCCAGCAGCTCGGACAGGGCGACAGATACGCAGTATTTT.

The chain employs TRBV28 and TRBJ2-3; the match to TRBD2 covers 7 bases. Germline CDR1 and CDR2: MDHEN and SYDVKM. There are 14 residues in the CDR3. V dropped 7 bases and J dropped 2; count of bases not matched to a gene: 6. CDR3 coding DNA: TGTGCCAGCACCCTGACTAGCTTCACAGATACGCAGTATTTT. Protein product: CASTLTSFTDTQYF.

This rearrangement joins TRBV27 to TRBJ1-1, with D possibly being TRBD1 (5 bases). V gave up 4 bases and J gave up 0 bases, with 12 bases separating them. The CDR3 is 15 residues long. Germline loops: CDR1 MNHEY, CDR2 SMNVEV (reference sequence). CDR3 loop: CASSSLQVMNTEAFF. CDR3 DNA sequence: TGTGCCAGCAGTTCCCTACAGGTTATGAACACTGAAGCTTTCTTT.

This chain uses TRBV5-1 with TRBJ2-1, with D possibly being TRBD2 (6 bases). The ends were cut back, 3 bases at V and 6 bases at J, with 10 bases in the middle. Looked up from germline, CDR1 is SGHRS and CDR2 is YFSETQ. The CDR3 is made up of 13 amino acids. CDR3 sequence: CASSYGDSNEQFF. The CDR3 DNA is TGCGCCAGCAGCTACGGGGACTCCAATGAGCAGTTCTTC.

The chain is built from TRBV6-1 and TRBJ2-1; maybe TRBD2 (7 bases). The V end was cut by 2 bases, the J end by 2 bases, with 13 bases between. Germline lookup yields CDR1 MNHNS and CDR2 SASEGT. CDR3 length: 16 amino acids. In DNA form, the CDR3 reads TGTGCCAGCAGTGAACTGGGGGGGGCCCCCTACAATGAGCAGTTCTTC. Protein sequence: CASSELGGAPYNEQFF.

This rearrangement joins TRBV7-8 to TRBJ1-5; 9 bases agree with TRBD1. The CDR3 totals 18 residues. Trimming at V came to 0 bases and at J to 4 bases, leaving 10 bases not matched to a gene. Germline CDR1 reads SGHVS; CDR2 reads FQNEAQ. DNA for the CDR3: TGTGCCAGCAGCTTAGCGAAGGCTCCAGGACAGGGGAATCAGCCCCAGCATTTT. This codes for CASSLAKAPGQGNQPQHF. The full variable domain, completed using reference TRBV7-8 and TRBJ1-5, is GAGVSQSPRYKVAKRGQDVALRCDPISGHVSLFWYQQALGQGPEFLTYFQNEAQLDKSGLPSDRFFAERPEGSVSTLKIQRTQQEDSAVYLCASSLAKAPGQGNQPQHFGDGTRLSIL.

The CDR3 spells CASSPPRGGQDTQYF. CDR3 nucleotide sequence: TGTGCCAGCTCACCCCCAAGGGGGGGACAAGATACGCAGTATTTT. V gene TRBV18 combines with J gene TRBJ2-3; TRBD2 is a possible D gene (7 bases). This CDR3 contains 15 residues. CDR1 and CDR2 from the germline V gene are KGHSH and LQKENI. The V and J ends lost 3 bases and 5 bases respectively, with 15 bases between them.

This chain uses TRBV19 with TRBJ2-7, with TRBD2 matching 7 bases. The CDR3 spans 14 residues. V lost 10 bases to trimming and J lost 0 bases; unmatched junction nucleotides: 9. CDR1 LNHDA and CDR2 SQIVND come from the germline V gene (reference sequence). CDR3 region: CATGAASGSYEQYF. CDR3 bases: TGTGCCACTGGGGCGGCTAGCGGCTCCTACGAGCAGTACTTC.

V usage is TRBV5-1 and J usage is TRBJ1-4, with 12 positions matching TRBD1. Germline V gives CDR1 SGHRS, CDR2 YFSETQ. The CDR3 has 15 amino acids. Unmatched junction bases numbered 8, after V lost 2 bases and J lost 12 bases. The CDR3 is CASSLGTGGGGQLFF. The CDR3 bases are TGCGCCAGCAGCTTAGGGACAGGGGGCGGCGGGCAACTGTTTTTT.

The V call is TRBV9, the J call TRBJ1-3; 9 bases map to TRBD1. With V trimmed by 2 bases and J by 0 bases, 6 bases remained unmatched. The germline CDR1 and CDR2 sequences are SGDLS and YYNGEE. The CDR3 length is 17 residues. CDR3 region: CASSVEDRGTSGNTIYF. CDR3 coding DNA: TGTGCCAGCAGCGTGGAAGACAGGGGGACCTCTGGAAACACCATATATTTT.

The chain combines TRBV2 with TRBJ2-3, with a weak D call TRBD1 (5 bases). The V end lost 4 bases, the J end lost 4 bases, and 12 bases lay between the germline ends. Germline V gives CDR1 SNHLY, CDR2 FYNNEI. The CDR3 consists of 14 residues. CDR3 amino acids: CASSVRAIADTQYF. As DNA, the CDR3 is TGTGCCAGCAGTGTCAGGGCGATCGCAGATACGCAGTATTTT.